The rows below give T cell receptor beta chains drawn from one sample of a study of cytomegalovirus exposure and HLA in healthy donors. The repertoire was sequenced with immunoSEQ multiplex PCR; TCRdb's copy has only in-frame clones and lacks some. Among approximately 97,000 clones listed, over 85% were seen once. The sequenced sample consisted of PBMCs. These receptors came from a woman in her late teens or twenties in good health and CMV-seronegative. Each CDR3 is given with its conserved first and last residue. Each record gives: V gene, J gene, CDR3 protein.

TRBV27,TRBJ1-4,CASSLQGVNEKLFF
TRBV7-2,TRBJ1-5,CASSLGLDQPQHF
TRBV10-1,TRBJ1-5,CASSGRPQHF
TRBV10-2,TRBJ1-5,CASSGTGGNQPQHF
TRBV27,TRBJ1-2,CASSPSPTGILGYTF
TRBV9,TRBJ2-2,CASTSGVPGELFF
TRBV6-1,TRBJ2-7,CASSEAGGGTGNTHF
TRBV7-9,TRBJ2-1,CASSSRRDSSYNEQFF
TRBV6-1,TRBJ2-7,CASSEVLWSPRDEQYF
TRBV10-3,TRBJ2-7,CAIRSGTDYEQYF
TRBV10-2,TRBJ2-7,CASSDGTAGVDEQYF
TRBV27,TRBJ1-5,CASSPGSGGRQPQHF
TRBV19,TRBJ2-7,CASSIGRVQAEQYF
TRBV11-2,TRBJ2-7,CASSLGSQSYEQYF
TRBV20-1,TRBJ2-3,CSVPTVNPSNF
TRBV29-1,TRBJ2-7,CSVEDPGLAGDEQYF
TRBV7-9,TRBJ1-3,CASSFNRGRDTIYF
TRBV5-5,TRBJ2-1,CASSWTGWSSYNEQFF
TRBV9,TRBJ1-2,CASSSGVLGGYTF
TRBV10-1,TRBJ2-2,CASSEKDREGTGELFF
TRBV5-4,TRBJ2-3,CASSLSGGAHTDTQYF
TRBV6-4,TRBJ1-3,CASRSTASGNTIYF
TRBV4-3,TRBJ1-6,CASSQDSAGRLNSPLHF
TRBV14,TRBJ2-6,CASSPWGRGLSGANVLTF
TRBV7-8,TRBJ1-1,CASTLYRTPTEAFF
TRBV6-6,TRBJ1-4,CASSYNVGAQNEKLFF
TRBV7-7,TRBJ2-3,CASSERLMGQGTDTQYF
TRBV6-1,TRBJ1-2,CASNWDTRVHYGYTF
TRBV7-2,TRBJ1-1,CASSLGGLHMNTEAFF
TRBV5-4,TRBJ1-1,CASSLGAPSEAFF
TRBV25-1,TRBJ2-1,CASGREFSGGSYNEQFF
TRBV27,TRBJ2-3,CASSSSGEPPVQYF
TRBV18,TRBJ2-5,CASSPRTGVTSVQETQYF
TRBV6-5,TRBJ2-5,CASSYSMGAGETQYF
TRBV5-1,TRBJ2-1,CASSLARRDVQFF
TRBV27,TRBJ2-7,CASSPGTGAAEQYF
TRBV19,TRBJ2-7,CASSIPPGQGIPYEQYF
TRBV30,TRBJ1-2,CAWSVLGAGGYTF
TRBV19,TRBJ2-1,CASSSIPPGYNEQFF
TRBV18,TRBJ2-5,CASSPLAGASETQYF
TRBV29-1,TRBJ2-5,CSDVRGTGHQETQYF
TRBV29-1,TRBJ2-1,CSVDPAGFDNEQFF
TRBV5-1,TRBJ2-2,CASSFSWEGTGELFF
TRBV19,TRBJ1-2,CASSIVFREDYYGYTF
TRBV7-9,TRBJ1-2,CASSTTGTQVGYTF
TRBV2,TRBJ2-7,CASSDFGGRGEQYF
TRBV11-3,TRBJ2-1,CASSPGLAGASAEQFF
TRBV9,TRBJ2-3,CASSVEGDTDTQYF
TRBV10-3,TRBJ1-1,CAIGQGNTEAFF
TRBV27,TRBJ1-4,CASSLGAGGDEKLFF
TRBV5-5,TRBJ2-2,CASRASRELFF
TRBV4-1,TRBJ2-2,CASSSGAGAANTGELFF
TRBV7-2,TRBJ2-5,CASSLVGFRQETQYF
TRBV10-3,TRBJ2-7,CAISTPYEQYF
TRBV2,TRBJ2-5,CASSRTDRGRETQYF
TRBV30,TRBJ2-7,CAWSGGGYFEQYF
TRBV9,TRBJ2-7,CASSSSGTSGTYEQYF
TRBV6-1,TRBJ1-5,CASSVDRGGQPQHF